In this sample, the clone carrying this T cell receptor (beta chain) turned up many times. Its antigen is not identified. Amplification of the TCR beta CDR3 regions used RNA transcripts (as template). First-round RT-PCR used HTBI primers; second-round multiplex PCR followed. One entry per CDR3 protein, called by TCRdb with MiXCR from the multiplex PCR reads. The sample lists about 620,000 distinct CDR3 sequences, about 24% occurring once. Germline V gene lookup returns CDR1 MNHEY and CDR2 SVGEGT. The ends lost 4 bases at V and 2 bases at J; junction bases unmatched: 11. CDR3 length equals 17 residues. The data were obtained in a study of Graves' ophthalmopathy and Graves' hyperthyroidism. Study-wide results and caveats: Classification of ophthalmopathy versus stable hyperthyroidism by a 13-signature model yielded under 90% sensitivity and around 77% specificity. The model's ophthalmopathy progression predictions had roughly 71% sensitivity and less than 75% specificity.

Exclusion criteria comprised other autoimmune diseases, uncontrolled infections, pregnancy or lactation in patients. The clonotype originates from a woman aged 18-29 years with stable Graves' hyperthyroidism. Some clones in this sample may be carry-over from other donors' samples. The material sequenced was peripheral blood. This chain connects TRBV6-2 or TRBV6-3 to TRBJ1-5, with 7 bases identical to TRBD1. The CDR3 is CASSSYFDREGNQPQHF. The CDR3 DNA reads TGTGCCAGCAGTTCCTATTTCGACAGGGAAGGCAATCAGCCCCAGCATTTT.